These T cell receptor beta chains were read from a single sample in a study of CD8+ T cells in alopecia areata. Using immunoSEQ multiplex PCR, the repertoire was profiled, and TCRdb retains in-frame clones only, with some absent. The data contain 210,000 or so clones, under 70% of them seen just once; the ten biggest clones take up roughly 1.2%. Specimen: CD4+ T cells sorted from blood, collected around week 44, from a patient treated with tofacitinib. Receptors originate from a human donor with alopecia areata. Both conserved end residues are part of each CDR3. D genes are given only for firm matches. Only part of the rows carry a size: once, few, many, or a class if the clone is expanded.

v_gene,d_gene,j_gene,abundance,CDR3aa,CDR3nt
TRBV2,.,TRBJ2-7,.,CASTPTGDSYEQYF,TGTGCCAGCACCCCGACGGGGGACTCCTACGAGCAGTACTTC
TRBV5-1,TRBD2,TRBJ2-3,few,CASSSQTSGADTQYF,TGCGCCAGCAGCTCACAAACTAGCGGGGCAGATACGCAGTATTTT
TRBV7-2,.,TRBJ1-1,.,CASSFGISVNTEAFF,TGTGCCAGCAGCTTTGGGATTTCGGTGAACACTGAAGCTTTCTTT
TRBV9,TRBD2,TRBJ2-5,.,CASSVGGGNRETQYF,TGTGCCAGCAGCGTAGGGGGAGGGAATCGAGAGACCCAGTACTTC
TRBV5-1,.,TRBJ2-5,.,CASSLVQGNQETQYF,TGCGCCAGCAGCTTGGTCCAGGGGAATCAAGAGACCCAGTACTTC
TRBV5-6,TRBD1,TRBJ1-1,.,CASSTRGIGGRTDAFF,TGTGCCAGCAGCACTAGGGGCATAGGGGGCCGGACGGACGCTTTCTTT
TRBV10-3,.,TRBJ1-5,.,CAISEAGGVGNQPQHF,TGTGCCATCAGTGAGGCAGGAGGAGTGGGCAATCAGCCCCAGCATTTT
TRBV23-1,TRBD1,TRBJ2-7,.,CASSQSGDRGSSYEQYF,TGCGCCAGCAGTCAATCGGGGGACAGGGGGAGCTCCTACGAGCAGTACTTC
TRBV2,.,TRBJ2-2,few,CASSTTFGGELFF,TGTGCCAGCAGCACAACATTCGGCGGGGAGCTGTTTTTT
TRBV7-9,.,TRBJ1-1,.,CASTGQLNTEAFF,TGTGCCAGCACCGGACAGCTCAACACTGAAGCTTTCTTT
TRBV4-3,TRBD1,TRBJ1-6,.,CASSQEVDRGNSPLHF,TGCGCCAGCAGCCAAGAGGTAGACAGGGGAAATTCACCCCTCCACTTT
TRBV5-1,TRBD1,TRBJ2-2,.,CASSSDREAGELFF,TGCGCCAGCAGCTCGGACAGGGAGGCCGGGGAGCTGTTTTTT